This passage covers 6 T cell receptor beta chains from one sample sequenced in a study of EBV T-cell therapy then PD-1 blockade in nasopharyngeal carcinoma. Treatment: AdE1-LMPpoly-expanded autologous EBV-specific T-cell therapy followed by anti-PD-1 nivolumab. Their antigens are not known. Here immunoSEQ multiplex PCR was the method, and the copy in TCRdb shows in-frame clones only, minus some. The data show approximately 15,000 clones, around 84% seen once. Sequenced here: CD8+ T cells from blood, sampled at roughly day 99 from a patient whose treatment included autologous EBV-specific T cells and nivolumab. These receptors were obtained from a man between 35 and 55 years old with nasopharyngeal carcinoma.

The rearrangement uses TRBV9 and TRBJ2-7; D is perhaps TRBD2 (6 bases). The V gene's germline CDR1 is SGDLS and CDR2 YYNGEE. The CDR3 is 14 residues long. Trimming cost V 4 bases and J 2 bases, with 13 bases left between them. The CDR3 spells CASSIDGRTYEQYF. DNA for the CDR3: TGTGCCAGCAGCATCGACGGGAGAACCTACGAGCAGTACTTC.

In this sample, this clone turned up a few times. The J gene is TRBJ1-6, the V gene TRBV6-5; weak D call: TRBD1 (5 bases). CDR1 is MNHEY and CDR2 is SVGAGI in the germline V gene. V was cut by 4 bases and J by 7 bases, with 17 bases left in between. The CDR3 has 16 amino acids. The CDR3 DNA follows: TGTGCCAGCAGTTTCCCTCGCGGGGGGGAAAATTCACCCCTCCACTTT. This gives the protein CASSFPRGGENSPLHF.

The chain couples TRBV27 to TRBJ1-6; D is unclear. The CDR3 sequence is 15 residues long. V shed 4 bases and J shed 1 base, with 8 bases lying between them. Germline CDR1 MNHEY, CDR2 SMNVEV (reference sequence). The CDR3 coding sequence is TGTGCCAGCAGTTCCCGGGTTTCCTATAATTCACCCCTCCACTTT. This gives the protein CASSSRVSYNSPLHF.

The chain has TRBV7-8 and TRBJ2-1; no definite D call. V gave up 1 base and J gave up 9 bases, with 10 bases separating them. Germline CDR1 is SGHVS and CDR2 is FQNEAQ. This CDR3 comprises 13 residues. CDR3 residues: CASSLGPGAEQFF. Here the CDR3 DNA reads TGTGCCAGCAGCTTAGGCCCGGGCGCTGAGCAGTTCTTC.

V usage is TRBV21-1 and J usage is TRBJ1-1. TRBV21-1 is noted as a pseudogene. The CDR3 length is 14 residues. CDR3 amino acids: CASSKLTLNTEAFF. The CDR3 region has the DNA TGTGCCAGCAGCAAATTAACGCTGAACACTGAAGCTTTCTTT.

V is TRBV9 and J is TRBJ2-2; TRBD2 matches at 10 bases. This CDR3 comprises 17 residues. The germline CDR1 and CDR2 sequences are SGDLS and YYNGEE. V trimming: 4 bases; J trimming: 2 bases; junction bases outside the gene matches: 8. The CDR3 DNA reads TGTGCCAGCAGCACCTCCGGACTAGCGGTTAACACCGGGGAGCTGTTTTTT. Translated: CASSTSGLAVNTGELFF.